This TCR beta chain was sequenced during a study of sequential checkpoint blockade in melanoma. This CDR3 comprises 15 residues. The J segment lost 4 bases and the V segment lost 3 bases, leaving 5 bases of the junction unmatched. Germline V gene sequence: CDR1 SGHTA, CDR2 FQGTGA. Some clones are missing from TCRdb's copy, which holds only in-frame ones; the method was immunoSEQ multiplex PCR. The table records around 6,000 clones, around 57% of them present only once. Noted treatment: randomized to nivolumab then ipilimumab (arm A) or the reverse (arm B). PBMC sorting kept live CD3+CD8+ cells without CD19 or CD56.

The source of this sequence is a human donor with melanoma. Sequenced material: CD8+ T cells sorted from blood (inferred from file names), taken from a patient given nivolumab and ipilimumab in sequence. The gene calls are TRBV7-3 and TRBJ2-1; 8 bases match TRBD2. CDR3 loop: CASSFSGGPYNEQFF. CDR3 nucleotide sequence: TGTGCCAGCAGCTTCAGCGGGGGACCGTACAATGAGCAGTTCTTC. Supplemented by reference TRBV7-3 and TRBJ2-1, the full variable domain reads GAGVSQTPSNKVTEKGKYVELRCDPISGHTALYWYRQSLGQGPEFLIYFQGTGAADDSGLPNDRFFAVRPEGSVSTLKIQRTERGDSAVYLCASSFSGGPYNEQFFGPGTRLTVL.